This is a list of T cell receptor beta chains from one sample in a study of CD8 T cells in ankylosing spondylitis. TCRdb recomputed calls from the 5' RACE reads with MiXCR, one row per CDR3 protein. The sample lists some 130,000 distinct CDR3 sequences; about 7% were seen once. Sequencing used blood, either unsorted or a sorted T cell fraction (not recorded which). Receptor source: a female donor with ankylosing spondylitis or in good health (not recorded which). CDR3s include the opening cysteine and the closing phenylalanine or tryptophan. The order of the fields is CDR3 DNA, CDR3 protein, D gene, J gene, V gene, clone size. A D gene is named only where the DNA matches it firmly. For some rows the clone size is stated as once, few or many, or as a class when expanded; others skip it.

TGCGCCAGCAGCGGAGGGGACGGAGTACCATACGAGCAGTACTTC,CASSGGDGVPYEQYF,.,TRBJ2-7,TRBV5-1,many
TGTGCCAGCAGTTTCCTCAGGGGGCAATCACCCCTCCACTTT,CASSFLRGQSPLHF,TRBD1,TRBJ1-6,TRBV12-3/TRBV12-4,many
TGTGCCAGCAGTTTACCGCCCCTCCGAGGCTACGAGCAGTACTTC,CASSLPPLRGYEQYF,.,TRBJ2-7,TRBV6-5,.
TGTGCCAGCAGCTCAATTAGCGGGGGGCCAAGCACAGATACGCAGTATTTT,CASSSISGGPSTDTQYF,TRBD2,TRBJ2-3,TRBV7-2,.
TGTGCCAGCAGTAAACTCAATGAGCAGTTCTTC,CASSKLNEQFF,.,TRBJ2-1,TRBV27,few
TGTGCCAGCAGCCAAACGAGGGTCGGGCAGTTCTTC,CASSQTRVGQFF,.,TRBJ2-1,TRBV3-1,many
TGTGCCAGCAGCTCATGGGACAGGGATTCACCCCTCCACTTT,CASSSWDRDSPLHF,TRBD1,TRBJ1-6,TRBV7-9,few
TGCAGTGCTAGAGATCAGGGGGTGAAAGGCTACACCTTC,CSARDQGVKGYTF,TRBD1,TRBJ1-2,TRBV20-1,many
TGCGCCAGCAGCCAAGTTCTTGATGGAAACACCATATATTTT,CASSQVLDGNTIYF,.,TRBJ1-3,TRBV4-3,many
TGCGCCAGCAATTCAGGGGGTAGCTATGGCTACACCTTC,CASNSGGSYGYTF,TRBD1,TRBJ1-2,TRBV5-1,many
TGTGCCAGCAGCTTGCGAAACACAGATACGCAGTATTTT,CASSLRNTDTQYF,.,TRBJ2-3,TRBV7-3,many
TGCAGTGCTAAAATCGACCCGGCCTCCTACAATGAGCAGTTCTTC,CSAKIDPASYNEQFF,.,TRBJ2-1,TRBV20-1,many
TGCAGCGGAGGACAGGGGGGTGCCTACGAGCAGTACTTC,CSGGQGGAYEQYF,TRBD1,TRBJ2-7,TRBV29-1,many
TGTGCCAGCAGTTTAGCAGCCGGGCGGAATCAGCCCCAGCATTTT,CASSLAAGRNQPQHF,.,TRBJ1-5,TRBV12-3/TRBV12-4,many
TGTGCCAGCAGCTTCCTAGCGGGACCTTACAATGAGCAGTTCTTC,CASSFLAGPYNEQFF,TRBD2,TRBJ2-1,TRBV11-1,many
TGTACCCGCAGTTTAAGCCCTAGCGGAACCCTTCGGCCGGATACGCAGTATTTT,CTRSLSPSGTLRPDTQYF,TRBD2,TRBJ2-3,TRBV2,few
TGTGCCAGCAGAAGACAGGGTAATTCACCCCTCCACTTT,CASRRQGNSPLHF,TRBD1,TRBJ1-6,TRBV12-3/TRBV12-4,many
TGCGCCAGCAGCTTGGAAAGGCCGAACACCGGGGAGCTGTTTTTT,CASSLERPNTGELFF,.,TRBJ2-2,TRBV5-1,many
TGCAGTGCTAGTTCGACAGAATCCCGTTCCGATGAGCAGTTCTTC,CSASSTESRSDEQFF,.,TRBJ2-1,TRBV20-1,.
TGCAGCGTCGGACAGGGGGACACTGAAGCTTTCTTT,CSVGQGDTEAFF,TRBD1,TRBJ1-1,TRBV29-1,many
TGTGCCAGCACGCTTGGCGGGAACACCGGGGAGCTGTTTTTT,CASTLGGNTGELFF,.,TRBJ2-2,TRBV12-3/TRBV12-4,many
TGTGCCAGCAGTTTATCTAGGGGAACGTGGAATCAGCCCCAGCATTTT,CASSLSRGTWNQPQHF,.,TRBJ1-5,TRBV27,many
TGTGCCAGCGGCGGCGATCGGGTCCGCGAGCAGTACTTC,CASGGDRVREQYF,.,TRBJ2-7,TRBV11-2,many
TGTGCCAGCAGCTTAACCTGGGGGACGGACTACGAGCAGTACTTC,CASSLTWGTDYEQYF,.,TRBJ2-7,TRBV7-3,many
TGCAGCGTTGACGGGGGGGCTAACTATGGCTACACCTTC,CSVDGGANYGYTF,.,TRBJ1-2,TRBV29-1,many
TGTGCCAGCAGTCGAAGACAGGCTGAAGCTTTCTTT,CASSRRQAEAFF,.,TRBJ1-1,TRBV12-3/TRBV12-4,many
TGCAGTGCTAAGGCAGGGAGGGAGAATTCACCCCTCCACTTT,CSAKAGRENSPLHF,.,TRBJ1-6,TRBV20-1,many
TGTGCCAGCAGCGGGAGGTTACACTCTGGGGCCAACGTCCTGACTTTC,CASSGRLHSGANVLTF,.,TRBJ2-6,TRBV9,many
TGTGCCAGCTCACTCACACTCGGGACAGGGGACGTCTACGAGCAGTACTTC,CASSLTLGTGDVYEQYF,TRBD1,TRBJ2-7,TRBV18,few
TGTGCCAGCAGCGAAACAGGGGGCTCGTACGAGCAGTACTTC,CASSETGGSYEQYF,TRBD1,TRBJ2-7,TRBV7-3,many
TGTGCCAGCAGCGCTTCAACGGGGGTCATAGAGACCCAGTACTTC,CASSASTGVIETQYF,.,TRBJ2-5,TRBV7-9,many
TGTGCCACCAGCAGAGATTTATCGACATCTGACGGCTACACCTTC,CATSRDLSTSDGYTF,.,TRBJ1-2,TRBV15,many
TGTGCCAGCAGCTTAGCGGGGACGAACACCGGGGAGCTGTTTTTT,CASSLAGTNTGELFF,.,TRBJ2-2,TRBV7-2,many
TGCAGCGTTGGGCGGGTAGGTAATGAGCAGTTCTTC,CSVGRVGNEQFF,.,TRBJ2-1,TRBV29-1,.
TGTGCCAGCAGCGGACAGGGGGCGGGGCTGGGCTATGGCTACACCTTC,CASSGQGAGLGYGYTF,TRBD1,TRBJ1-2,TRBV7-9,many
TGTGCCTGGAATCTGGGACGGACAAATGAAAAACTGTTTTTT,CAWNLGRTNEKLFF,.,TRBJ1-4,TRBV30,many
TGTGCCAGCAGCGTCGGGAGGATCTATGAAAAACTGTTTTTT,CASSVGRIYEKLFF,.,TRBJ1-4,TRBV5-6,many
TGTGCCAGCAGCCCAGACCAGGGATTGTACTATGGCTACACCTTC,CASSPDQGLYYGYTF,.,TRBJ1-2,TRBV13,.
TGTGCCAGCAGCCCACTAGCGGGGGGTGGCGAGCAGTACTTC,CASSPLAGGGEQYF,TRBD2,TRBJ2-7,TRBV12-3/TRBV12-4,many
TGCAGTGCGTGGGACAGGGGGAACGCACCCCTCCACTTT,CSAWDRGNAPLHF,TRBD1,TRBJ1-6,TRBV20-1,many
TGTGCCAGCAGCTACCCCTCCGGGACAGGGAAACGTTCTAACTATGGCTACACCTTC,CASSYPSGTGKRSNYGYTF,TRBD1,TRBJ1-2,TRBV3-1,many
TGCAGTGCTGTCCCTAGCGGCTCCACAGATACGCAGTATTTT,CSAVPSGSTDTQYF,TRBD2,TRBJ2-3,TRBV20-1,many
TGTGCCGTGGGCGGGGGGCAAGAGACCCAGTACTTC,CAVGGGQETQYF,TRBD2,TRBJ2-5,TRBV10-3,many
TGTGCCAGCAGAGGAAGGGGGGGGTCCGGCAATGAGCAGTTCTTC,CASRGRGGSGNEQFF,.,TRBJ2-1,TRBV28,many
TGCGCCAGCAGCCAAGATCGGACCGGGGGGACCTATGGCTACACCTTC,CASSQDRTGGTYGYTF,.,TRBJ1-2,TRBV4-3,many